In this sample, the clone carrying this T cell receptor (beta chain) turned up once. The target antigen is unknown. The record originates from a study of radiation and T cells in renal cell carcinoma. Study-wide background: Nephrectomy followed 15 Gy stereotactic body radiation by 4 weeks. The study, taken as a whole, reports: Pretreatment tumor biopsies were lacking, so baseline clonotypes are unknown. In blood, top tumor clones expanded by 2 weeks, shrinking by 4.

Time point defined: baseline pretreatment blood. Indicated treatment: 15 Gy SBRT to primary tumor, nephrectomy 4 weeks later. Clear cell pathology was present in this patient's renal cell carcinoma. The CDR3 is 15 residues long. Trimming took off 6 bases at V and 4 bases at J, with 16 bases between the two ends. From germline, CDR1 is MNHEY and CDR2 SVGAGI. Clones were sequenced by immunoSEQ multiplex PCR, and TCRdb holds only the in-frame ones, with some missing. The profile shows 40,000 to 60,000 clones, approximately 83% of them singletons. This sample comprised blood, obtained from a patient whose treatment included radiotherapy and nephrectomy. The chain carries TRBV6-5 and TRBJ2-1; D may be TRBD2 (7 bases). This clonotype was sampled from a woman aged 65 to 85 with renal cell carcinoma. CDR3 DNA: TGTGCCAGCAGCAGGGGAGCGGGGCTATACAATGAGCAGTTCTTC. This codes for CASSRGAGLYNEQFF.